This T cell receptor (beta chain) comes out of a study of early T cells in non-severe SARS-CoV-2 infection. Study context: Sequencing targeted bulk RNA from unsorted whole blood, leaving chains unpaired. Study-level results: Private and CD4 specificities were missed by VDJdb matching, skewed to anti-spike CD8.

The CDR3 runs to 11 residues. Germline V gene sequence: CDR1 SEHNR, CDR2 FQNEAQ (reference sequence). Trimming stripped 10 bases from V and 7 bases from J, with 12 bases between. Unique molecular identifiers (one per individual cDNA molecule) were attached. TCRdb re-derived calls from the 5' RACE reads in MiXCR, one entry per CDR3 protein. The table has fewer than 75,000 distinct CDR3 sequences, 20% seen once. Of note for this clonotype: Antigen unknown.

This sequence originates from an adult who was a healthcare worker with PCR-confirmed SARS-CoV-2 infection or an uninfected control (not recorded which). The input for sequencing was whole blood, taken at baseline. The chain carries TRBV7-9 and TRBJ2-3, with D unclear. In DNA form, the CDR3 reads TGTGCCACCGCGGCCATGAATACGCAGTATTTT. Its protein is CATAAMNTQYF.